This T cell receptor (beta chain) was identified in a study of T cells expressing NK-cell markers. On the study more broadly: From sorted CD3+CD56+NKG2C+, CD3+CD56+NKG2C- and CD3+CD56-NKG2C+ T cells came the TCR beta repertoires.

TCRdb reprocessed the 5' RACE reads and stores each CDR3 protein as one record, lacking DNA. Its clone listing holds 500,000 to 700,000 distinct CDR3 sequences. This CDR3 spans 14 amino acids. CDR1 MNHNS and CDR2 SASEGT come from the germline V gene. V gene TRBV6-1 combines with J gene TRBJ2-5; without DNA, the TCRdb call of TRBD2 cannot be checked. Sample: blood T cells: a sorted CD56 or NKG2C T cell subset, CD4+ or CD8+ T cells, or bulk PBMC T cells (not recorded which). The TCR sequence derives from a man aged 18 to 29 in good health. CDR3 in amino acids: CASSEVWGGETQYF.